The T cell receptor (beta chain) described here comes from a study of cytomegalovirus exposure and HLA in healthy donors. Turning to the study itself: Previous work identified 100 million or so unique TCR beta sequences from 150 million to 200 million T cells.

As to this clone: The antigen is unknown.

With 60 Vbeta and 13 Jbeta primers, the PCR was carried out. The repertoire was sequenced with immunoSEQ multiplex PCR; TCRdb's copy has only in-frame clones and lacks some. The data contain about 120,000 clones, roughly 75% of them singletons. The CDR3 spans 17 residues. Deletions cut 3 bases from V and 1 base from J, with 16 bases between. Germline V gene data show CDR1 as KGHSH and CDR2 as LQKENI. Study observations and caveats: It has been reported that TCR beta sequences accurately predicted the HLA-A and HLA-B alleles of most subjects. For cytomegalovirus status, the classifier reportedly gave diagnoses with high specificity and sensitivity. By HLA locus, TCR association rates varied in a later analysis, with DRB1 showing the most and HLA-C the fewest.

This sequence was found in a man aged 25-45 years in good health and CMV-seropositive. The chain couples TRBV18 to TRBJ1-3; perhaps TRBD1 as D (5 bases). The sequencing sample was made of PBMCs. CDR3 coding DNA: TGTGCCAGCTCACCCAGACAGAGTATAGCATCTGGAAACACCATATATTTT. Translated, it gives CASSPRQSIASGNTIYF.